This TCR beta chain was recovered during a study of blood T cells in healthy people across ages. This clonotype has just a few counts. A second PCR, run for roughly 6 to 11 cycles, used a sample-barcoded 5' primer plus a J-beta primer mix. TCRdb independently ran MiXCR on the 5' RACE reads; one entry per CDR3 protein. The table has roughly 1.7 million distinct CDR3 sequences, around 36% seen once; the top ten hold around 11%. Every sample had a minimum of 6 million PBMCs isolated. This CDR3 comprises 16 residues. CDR1 and CDR2 (germline): MGHRA, YSYEKL. With 0 bases removed from V and 6 bases from J, the gap between germline ends came to 16 bases.

The J gene is TRBJ2-3, the V gene TRBV4-1, with D unclear. Sequencing was carried out using blood. The sequence derives from a woman aged 25 to 39 in good health. The CDR3 region has the DNA TGCGCCAGCAGCCAAGATCCGGGCAGAACTTGGGATACGCAGTATTTT. Encoded protein: CASSQDPGRTWDTQYF.